This T cell receptor beta chain came from a study of blood T cell repertoires in COVID-19. Clones were read by immunoSEQ multiplex PCR, and TCRdb kept only the in-frame ones, dropping some. The repertoire consists of 250,000 to 300,000 clones, with around 85% occurring once and the leading ten covering approximately 2%. V lost 3 bases to trimming and J lost 11 bases; unmatched junction nucleotides: 5. The CDR3 has 12 residues. The germline gives CDR1 KGHSH, CDR2 LQKENI. V and J are TRBV18 and TRBJ1-1, with 8 bases lining up with TRBD1. The receptor's source is a woman aged 45-65 years who had recovered from COVID-19. Input material: PBMCs or T cells enriched from blood (not recorded which). CDR3 loop: CASSPQDRGAFF. CDR3 nucleotide sequence: TGTGCCAGCTCACCCCAAGACAGGGGCGCTTTCTTT.